This T cell receptor (beta chain) was identified during a study of shared clonotypes between healthy human individuals. Study-wide results and caveats: Non-shared clonotypes had lower generation probabilities than clonotypes shared by all four sorted-subset donors.

The data were produced by immunoSEQ multiplex PCR, yet TCRdb's version contains in-frame clones alone and is incomplete. Of 2 million to 2.5 million clones listed, 90% to 95% were seen once; the top ten hold about 0.38%. Trimming cost V 2 bases and J 5 bases, with 18 bases left between them. Germline values: CDR1 KGHSH, CDR2 LQKENI. The CDR3 spans 17 residues. On this clone itself: Its antigen remains unknown.

Material for sequencing was naive CD4+ T cells from PBMCs. Subset indicated: CD45RA+ positively selected. The chain links TRBV18 to TRBJ2-2; a possible D gene is TRBD1 (5 bases). The clonotype originates from a man younger than 30 in good health. Some clones in this sample may be carry-over from other donors' samples. The CDR3: CASSPTAISSGTGELFF. As DNA, the CDR3 is TGTGCCAGCTCACCAACGGCTATCTCCTCAGGGACCGGGGAGCTGTTTTTT.